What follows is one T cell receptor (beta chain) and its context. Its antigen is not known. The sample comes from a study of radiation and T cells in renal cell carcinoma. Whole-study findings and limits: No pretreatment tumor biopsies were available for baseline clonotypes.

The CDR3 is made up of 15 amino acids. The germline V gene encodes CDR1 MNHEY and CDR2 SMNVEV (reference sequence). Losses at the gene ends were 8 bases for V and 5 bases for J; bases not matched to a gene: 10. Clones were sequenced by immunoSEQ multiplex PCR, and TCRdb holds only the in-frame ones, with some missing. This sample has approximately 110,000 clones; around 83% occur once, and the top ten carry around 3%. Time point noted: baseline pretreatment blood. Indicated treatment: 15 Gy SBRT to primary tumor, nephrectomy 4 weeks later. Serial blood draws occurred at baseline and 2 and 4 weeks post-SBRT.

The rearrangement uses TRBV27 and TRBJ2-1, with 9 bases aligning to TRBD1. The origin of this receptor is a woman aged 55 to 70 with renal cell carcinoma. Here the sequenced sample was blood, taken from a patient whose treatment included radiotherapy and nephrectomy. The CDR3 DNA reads TGTGCCAGCCACCCCGGGACAGGGCTACACAATGAGCAGTTCTTC. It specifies CASHPGTGLHNEQFF.